This T cell receptor (beta chain) originates from a study of blood T cells in healthy people across ages. With respect to this clonotype: Its antigen is unknown.

Study results and limitations: Without sorted subsets, naive and antigen-experienced compartments could not be conclusively compared.

The second PCR ran about 6 to 11 cycles with a sample-barcoded 5' primer and J-beta primers. Each cDNA was tagged by a template-switch adaptor containing 12 random nucleotides. MiXCR, run by TCRdb on the 5' RACE reads, gives a single entry per CDR3 protein. Seen here are fewer than 2,000,000 distinct CDR3 sequences, about 31% observed once, and the top ten hold around 11%. This CDR3 region has 15 residues. V gave up 4 bases and J gave up 4 bases, with 19 bases separating them. Per germline, CDR1 DFQATT and CDR2 SNEGSKA (reference sequence). Per sample, a minimum of 6.5 million PBMCs were isolated. The specimen sequenced was blood. This sequence originates from a woman aged 25 to 45 in good health. This rearrangement joins TRBV20-1 to TRBJ1-2; tentatively, D is TRBD1 (6 bases). In DNA, the CDR3 is TGCAGTGCTAAGTACGGCGACAGGACCTTCTATGGCTACACCTTC. As protein: CSAKYGDRTFYGYTF.